The 11 T cell receptor beta chains below were found in one sample sequenced in a study of blood T cell repertoires in COVID-19. Data came from immunoSEQ multiplex PCR; TCRdb stores just in-frame clones and leaves some out. The repertoire holds some 250,000 clones, with around 81% as singletons. The sequenced material came from peripheral blood. Receptors were obtained from a woman between 55 and 75 years old with active or convalescent COVID-19.

The chain combines TRBV7-9 with TRBJ2-3, with 8 bases aligning to TRBD2. The V gene's germline CDR1 is SEHNR and CDR2 FQNEAQ (reference sequence). This CDR3 contains 14 residues. With V trimmed by 5 bases and J by 4 bases, 5 bases remained unmatched. The CDR3 region has the DNA TGTGCCAGCAGCCCCTCGGGGGGGTCAGATACGCAGTATTTT. Translated: CASSPSGGSDTQYF.

This clone was seen only a few times. The rearrangement uses TRBV4-3 and TRBJ2-2, with TRBD2 as a possible D gene (6 bases). V was clipped by 4 bases and J by 0 bases, with 9 bases between them. Germline CDR1 and CDR2: LGHNA and YSLEER. There are 15 residues in the CDR3. In nucleotides, the CDR3 is TGCGCCAGCAGCCGGGGGGACGCGAACACCGGGGAGCTGTTTTTT. It is translated as CASSRGDANTGELFF.

The CDR3, as DNA: TGTGCCAGCAGCTTGCGCGGGACAGGGGACACTGAAGCTTTCTTT. Its protein product is CASSLRGTGDTEAFF. The chain uses TRBV5-6 and TRBJ1-1, with TRBD1 identical over 10 bases. The V segment lost 1 base and the J segment 3 bases; nucleotides outside the gene matches: 3. Germline values: CDR1 SGHDT, CDR2 YYEEEE. CDR3 length equals 15 residues. Variable domain in full (rest from reference TRBV5-6 and TRBJ1-1): DAGVTQSPTHLIKTRGQQVTLRCSPKSGHDTVSWYQQALGQGPQFIFQYYEEEERQRGNFPDRFSGHQFPNYSSELNVNALLLGDSALYLCASSLRGTGDTEAFFGQGTRLTVV.

The chain employs TRBV6-5 and TRBJ1-3; D is uncertain. V was cut by 0 bases and J by 2 bases, with 11 bases left in between. Germline assignment: CDR1 MNHEY and CDR2 SVGAGI. The CDR3 totals 16 residues. CDR3 sequence: CASSYSAAGTGNTIYF. The CDR3 DNA reads as TGTGCCAGCAGTTACTCGGCGGCGGGGACTGGAAACACCATATATTTT.

This clone was counted a few times. The chain combines TRBV2 with TRBJ1-1; D unclear. The CDR3 has 15 amino acids. Between the trimmed V and J ends, which lost 4 bases and 0 bases, there was a span of 12 bases. Per the germline V gene, CDR1 is SNHLY and CDR2 is FYNNEI. CDR3 DNA: TGTGCCAGCAGTGGGTCCACTCTTATGAACACTGAAGCTTTCTTT. Amino acids: CASSGSTLMNTEAFF.

This chain connects TRBV6-5 to TRBJ1-3, with D uncertain. The V gene's germline CDR1 is MNHEY and CDR2 SVGAGI. This CDR3 region has 16 residues. Deletions cut 2 bases from V and 0 bases from J, with 11 bases between. CDR3 amino acids: CASSYATDSSGNTIYF. CDR3 DNA: TGTGCCAGCAGTTACGCTACCGACTCCTCTGGAAACACCATATATTTT.

In DNA form, the CDR3 reads TGTGCCAGCAGCGCCACCGATGGAGGGGGCCTCCTTACTGGCTACACCTTC. Translation: CASSATDGGGLLTGYTF. The chain links TRBV9 to TRBJ1-2; 7 bases are shared with TRBD1. Looked up from germline, CDR1 is SGDLS and CDR2 is YYNGEE. The CDR3 length is 17 residues. The trim removed 3 bases at V and 7 bases at J, leaving 18 bases unmatched.

The chain recombines TRBV7-9 with TRBJ2-4; D might be TRBD1 (5 bases). Trimming stripped 5 bases from V and 8 bases from J, with 10 bases between. The CDR3 sequence is 12 residues long. Germline V CDR1 and CDR2: SEHNR, FQNEAQ (reference sequence). The DNA of the CDR3 is TGTGCCAGCAGCCCCAGGGTGGACATTCAGTACTTC. Translating it yields CASSPRVDIQYF.

The J gene is TRBJ1-2, the V gene TRBV2, with 11 bases lining up with TRBD1. The germline V gene has CDR1 SNHLY and CDR2 FYNNEI. The CDR3 spans 17 residues. V shed 6 bases, J shed 5 bases, and the junction held 14 bases outside the gene matches. The CDR3 DNA reads TGTGCCAGCAGCGAGGACAGGGGGCGCGGGGGCAAGTATGGCTACACCTTC. Amino acids: CASSEDRGRGGKYGYTF.

The J gene is TRBJ2-1, the V gene TRBV12-5, with TRBD1 matching over 11 bases. The CDR3 spans 17 residues. The germline V gene has CDR1 LGHNT and CDR2 FRNRAP. With V trimmed by 0 bases and J by 3 bases, 4 bases remained unmatched. CDR3 amino acids: CASGLVLGQGVYNEQFF. The CDR3 DNA follows: TGTGCTAGTGGTTTGGTACTGGGACAGGGGGTCTACAATGAGCAGTTCTTC. The complete variable domain, with remaining parts taken from reference TRBV12-5 and TRBJ2-1, reads DARVTQTPRHKVTEMGQEVTMRCQPILGHNTVFWYRQTMMQGLELLAYFRNRAPLDDSGMPKDRFSAEMPDATLATLKIQPSEPRDSAVYFCASGLVLGQGVYNEQFFGPGTRLTVL.

The genes are TRBV7-9 and TRBJ1-1; a weak D match, TRBD1 (6 bases). This CDR3 has 13 amino acids. Deletions cut 5 bases from V and 8 bases from J, with 15 bases between. The V gene's germline CDR1 is SEHNR and CDR2 FQNEAQ (reference sequence). The CDR3 is CASSHTGPAEAFF. CDR3 DNA sequence: TGTGCCAGCAGCCACACAGGGCCGGCCGAAGCTTTCTTT.